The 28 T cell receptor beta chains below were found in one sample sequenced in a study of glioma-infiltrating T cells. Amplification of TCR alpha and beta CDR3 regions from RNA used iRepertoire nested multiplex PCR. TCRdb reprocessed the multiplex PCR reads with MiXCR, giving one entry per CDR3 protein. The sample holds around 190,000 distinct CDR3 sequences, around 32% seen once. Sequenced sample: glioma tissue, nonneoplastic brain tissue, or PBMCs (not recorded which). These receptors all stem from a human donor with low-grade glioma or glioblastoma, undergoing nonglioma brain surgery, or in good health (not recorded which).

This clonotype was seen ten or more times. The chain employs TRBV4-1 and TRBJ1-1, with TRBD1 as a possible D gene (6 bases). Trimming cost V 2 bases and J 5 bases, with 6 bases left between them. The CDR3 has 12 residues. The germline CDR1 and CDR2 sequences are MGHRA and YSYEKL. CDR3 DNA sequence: TGCGCCAGCAGCCAAACAGGGACTGAAGCTTTCTTT. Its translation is CASSQTGTEAFF.

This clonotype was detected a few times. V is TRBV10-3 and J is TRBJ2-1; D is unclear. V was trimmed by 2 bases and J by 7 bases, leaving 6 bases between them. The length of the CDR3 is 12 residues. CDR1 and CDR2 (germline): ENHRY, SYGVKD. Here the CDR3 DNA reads TGTGCCATCAGTGAGGGTGAAAATGAGCAGTTCTTC. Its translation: CAISEGENEQFF.

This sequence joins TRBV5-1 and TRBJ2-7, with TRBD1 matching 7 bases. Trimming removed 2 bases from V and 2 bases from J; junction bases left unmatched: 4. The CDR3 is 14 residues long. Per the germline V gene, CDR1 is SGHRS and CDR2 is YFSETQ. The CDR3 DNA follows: TGCGCCAGCAGCTTCCGGGACAGCGCCTACGAGCAGTACTTC. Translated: CASSFRDSAYEQYF.

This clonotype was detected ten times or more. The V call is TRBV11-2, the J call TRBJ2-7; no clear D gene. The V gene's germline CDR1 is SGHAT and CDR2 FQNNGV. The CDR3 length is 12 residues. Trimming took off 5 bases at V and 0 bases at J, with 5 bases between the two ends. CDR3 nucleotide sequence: TGTGCCAGCAGCCCAAACTCCTACGAGCAGTACTTC. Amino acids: CASSPNSYEQYF.

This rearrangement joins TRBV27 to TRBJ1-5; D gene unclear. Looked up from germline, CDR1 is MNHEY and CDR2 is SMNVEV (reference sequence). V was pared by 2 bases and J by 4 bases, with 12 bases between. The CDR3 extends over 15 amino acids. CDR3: CASSLTGIGNQPQHF. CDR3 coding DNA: TGTGCCAGCAGTTTAACCGGGATAGGTAATCAGCCCCAGCATTTT.

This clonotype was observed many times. CDR3 nucleotide sequence: TGCGCCAGCAGCCAAGGTCCCGGGACTCTCTACGAGCAGTACTTC. It specifies CASSQGPGTLYEQYF. This chain links TRBV4-1 with TRBJ2-7; D possibly corresponds to TRBD2 (6 bases). Germline loops: CDR1 MGHRA, CDR2 YSYEKL. V shed 1 base and J shed 3 bases, with 13 bases lying between them. This CDR3 is built from 15 residues.

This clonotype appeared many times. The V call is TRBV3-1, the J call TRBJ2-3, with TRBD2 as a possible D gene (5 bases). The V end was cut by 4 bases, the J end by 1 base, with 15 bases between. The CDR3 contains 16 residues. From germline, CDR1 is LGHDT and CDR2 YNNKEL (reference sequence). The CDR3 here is CASSPLQAEGTDTQYF. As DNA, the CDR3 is TGTGCCAGCAGCCCATTACAAGCGGAGGGCACAGATACGCAGTATTTT.

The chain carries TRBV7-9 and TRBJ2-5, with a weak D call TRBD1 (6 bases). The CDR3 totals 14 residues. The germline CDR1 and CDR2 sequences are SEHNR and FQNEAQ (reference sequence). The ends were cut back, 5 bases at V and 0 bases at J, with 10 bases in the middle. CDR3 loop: CASSLGGHQETQYF. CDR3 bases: TGTGCCAGCAGCCTAGGGGGACACCAAGAGACCCAGTACTTC.

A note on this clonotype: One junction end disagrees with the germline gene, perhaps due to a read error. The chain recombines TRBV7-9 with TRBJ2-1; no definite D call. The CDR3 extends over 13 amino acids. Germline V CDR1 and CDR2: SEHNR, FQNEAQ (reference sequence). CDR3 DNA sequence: TGTGCCAGCAGCCTCAACGCCTACAATGATCAGTTCTTC. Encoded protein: CASSLNAYNDQFF.

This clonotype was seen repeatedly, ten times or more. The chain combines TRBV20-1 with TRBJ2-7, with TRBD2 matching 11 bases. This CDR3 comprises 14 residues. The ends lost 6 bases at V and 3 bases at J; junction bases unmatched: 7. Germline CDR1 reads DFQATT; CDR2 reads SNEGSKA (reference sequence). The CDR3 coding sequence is TGCAGTGCAACGACTAGCGGGGAAATCTACGAGCAGTACTTC. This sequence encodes CSATTSGEIYEQYF.

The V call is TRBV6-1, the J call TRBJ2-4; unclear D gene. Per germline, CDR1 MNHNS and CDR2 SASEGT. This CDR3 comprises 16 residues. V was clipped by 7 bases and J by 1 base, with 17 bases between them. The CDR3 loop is CASTHGWGGAKNIQYF. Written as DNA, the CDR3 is TGTGCCAGCACCCACGGGTGGGGTGGGGCCAAAAACATTCAGTACTTC.

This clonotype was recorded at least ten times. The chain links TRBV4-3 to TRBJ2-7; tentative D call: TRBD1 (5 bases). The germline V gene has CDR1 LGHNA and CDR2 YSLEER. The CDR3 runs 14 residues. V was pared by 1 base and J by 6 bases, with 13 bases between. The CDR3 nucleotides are TGCGCCAGCAGCCAAGTGGGAAGGGGCCCCGAGCAGTACTTC. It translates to CASSQVGRGPEQYF.

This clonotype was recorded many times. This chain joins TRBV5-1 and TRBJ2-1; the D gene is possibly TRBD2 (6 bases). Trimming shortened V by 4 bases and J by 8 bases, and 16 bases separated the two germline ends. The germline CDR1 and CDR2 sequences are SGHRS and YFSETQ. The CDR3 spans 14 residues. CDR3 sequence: CASSQGLVNDEQFF. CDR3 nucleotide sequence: TGCGCCAGCAGCCAGGGACTCGTTAATGATGAGCAGTTCTTC.

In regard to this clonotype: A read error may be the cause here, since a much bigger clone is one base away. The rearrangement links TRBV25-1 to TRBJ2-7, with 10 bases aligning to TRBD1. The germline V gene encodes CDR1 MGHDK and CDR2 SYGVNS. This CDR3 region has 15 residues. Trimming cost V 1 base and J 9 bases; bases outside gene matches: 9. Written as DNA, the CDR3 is TGTGCCAGCAGTGAATTGGGACAGGGGAGCCACGGGCAGTACTTC. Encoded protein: CASSELGQGSHGQYF.

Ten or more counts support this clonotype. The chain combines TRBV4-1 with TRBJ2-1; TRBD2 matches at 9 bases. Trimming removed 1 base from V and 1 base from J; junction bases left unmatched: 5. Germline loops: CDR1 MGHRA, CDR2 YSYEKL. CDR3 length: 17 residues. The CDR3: CASSQAERGDSYNEQFF. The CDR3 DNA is TGCGCCAGCAGCCAAGCGGAGCGGGGGGATTCCTACAATGAGCAGTTCTTC.

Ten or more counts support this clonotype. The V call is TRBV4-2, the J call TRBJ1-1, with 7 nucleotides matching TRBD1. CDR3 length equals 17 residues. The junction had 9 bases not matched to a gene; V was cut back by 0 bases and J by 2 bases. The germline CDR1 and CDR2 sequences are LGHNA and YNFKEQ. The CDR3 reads CASSQDPGTEQNTEAFF. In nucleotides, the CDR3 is TGTGCCAGCAGCCAAGATCCCGGGACAGAACAAAACACTGAAGCTTTCTTT.

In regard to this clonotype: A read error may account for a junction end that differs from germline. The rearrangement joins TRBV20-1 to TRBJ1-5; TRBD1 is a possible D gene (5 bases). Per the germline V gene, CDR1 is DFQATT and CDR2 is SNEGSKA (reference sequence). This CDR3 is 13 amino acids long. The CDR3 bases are TGCAGTGCTAAAGGGACTGAGAATCATCCCCAGCATTTT. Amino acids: CSAKGTENHPQHF.

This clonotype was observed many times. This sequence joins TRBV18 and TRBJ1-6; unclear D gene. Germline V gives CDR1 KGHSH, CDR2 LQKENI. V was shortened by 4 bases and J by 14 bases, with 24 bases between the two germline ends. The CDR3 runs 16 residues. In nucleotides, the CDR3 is TGTGCCAGCTCACGGACGGGCGGATCTCCTAAAGCGGCCCTCCACTTT. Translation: CASSRTGGSPKAALHF.

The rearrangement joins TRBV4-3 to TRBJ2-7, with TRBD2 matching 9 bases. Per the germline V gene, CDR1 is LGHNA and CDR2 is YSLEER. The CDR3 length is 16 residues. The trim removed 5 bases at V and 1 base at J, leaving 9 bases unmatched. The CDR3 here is CASSRGLARGSYEQYF. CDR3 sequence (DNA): TGCGCCAGCAGCAGGGGACTAGCCCGAGGGTCCTACGAGCAGTACTTC.

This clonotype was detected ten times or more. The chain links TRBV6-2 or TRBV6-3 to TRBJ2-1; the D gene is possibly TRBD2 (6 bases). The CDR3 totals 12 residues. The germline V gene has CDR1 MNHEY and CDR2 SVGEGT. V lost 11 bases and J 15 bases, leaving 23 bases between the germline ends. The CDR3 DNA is TGTGCCGGCAAACTAGGACCGGGAGAACTGTTCTTC. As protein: CAGKLGPGELFF.

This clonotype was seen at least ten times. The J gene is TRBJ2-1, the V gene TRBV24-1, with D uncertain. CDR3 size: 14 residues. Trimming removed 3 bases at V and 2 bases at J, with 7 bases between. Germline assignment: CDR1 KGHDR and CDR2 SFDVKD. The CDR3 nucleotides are TGTGCCACCAGTGATGATCCAGCCTACAATGAGCAGTTCTTC. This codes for CATSDDPAYNEQFF.

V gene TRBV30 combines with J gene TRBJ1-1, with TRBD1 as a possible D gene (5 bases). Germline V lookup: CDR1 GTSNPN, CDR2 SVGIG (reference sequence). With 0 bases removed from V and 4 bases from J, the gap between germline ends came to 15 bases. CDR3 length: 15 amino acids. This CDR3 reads CAWSVPGIGGTEAFF. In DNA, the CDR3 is TGTGCCTGGAGTGTACCGGGGATTGGGGGCACTGAAGCTTTCTTT.

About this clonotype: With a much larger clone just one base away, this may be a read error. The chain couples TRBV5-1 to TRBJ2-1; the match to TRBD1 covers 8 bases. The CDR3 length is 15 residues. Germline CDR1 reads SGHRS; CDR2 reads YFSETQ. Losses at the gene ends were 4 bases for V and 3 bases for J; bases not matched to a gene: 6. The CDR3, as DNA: TGCGCCAGCAGCCCGCCGACAGGGGACTACAATGAGCAGTTCTTC. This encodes CASSPPTGDYNEQFF.

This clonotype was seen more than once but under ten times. Here the CDR3 DNA reads TGCGCCAGCAGCTCGGGACTCCGGACTGGAAACACCATATATTTT. It yields the protein CASSSGLRTGNTIYF. The V call is TRBV5-1, the J call TRBJ1-3; TRBD1 is a possible D gene (5 bases). This CDR3 is built from 15 residues. Germline-derived CDR1 and CDR2 are SGHRS and YFSETQ. V was pared by 3 bases and J by 2 bases, with 12 bases between.

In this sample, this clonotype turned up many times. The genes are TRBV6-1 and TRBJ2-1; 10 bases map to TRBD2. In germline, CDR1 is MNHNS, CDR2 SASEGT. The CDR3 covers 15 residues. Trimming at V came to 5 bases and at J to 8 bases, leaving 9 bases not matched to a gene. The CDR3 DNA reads TGTGCCAGCAGTCCCTCTAGCGGGAGTAGGTATGAGCAGTTCTTC. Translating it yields CASSPSSGSRYEQFF.

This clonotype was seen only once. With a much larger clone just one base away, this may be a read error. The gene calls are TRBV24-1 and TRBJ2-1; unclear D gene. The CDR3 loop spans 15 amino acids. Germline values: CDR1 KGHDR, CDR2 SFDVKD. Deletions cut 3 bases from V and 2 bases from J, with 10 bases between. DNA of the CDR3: TGTGCCACCAGTGATGGTATCGACGCCTACAATGAGCAGTTCTTC. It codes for CATSDGIDAYNEQFF.

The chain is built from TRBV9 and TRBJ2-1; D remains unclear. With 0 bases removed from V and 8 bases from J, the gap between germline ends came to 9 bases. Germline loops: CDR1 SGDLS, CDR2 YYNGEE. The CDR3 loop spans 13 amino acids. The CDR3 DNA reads TGTGCCAGCAGCGTAGTTCCGGGCTATGAGCAGTTCTTC. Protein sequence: CASSVVPGYEQFF.

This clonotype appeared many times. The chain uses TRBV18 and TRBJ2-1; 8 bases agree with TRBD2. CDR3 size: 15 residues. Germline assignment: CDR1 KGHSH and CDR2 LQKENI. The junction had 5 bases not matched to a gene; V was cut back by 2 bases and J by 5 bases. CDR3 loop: CASSPTSGPDNEQFF. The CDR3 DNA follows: TGTGCCAGCTCACCAACTAGCGGCCCTGACAATGAGCAGTTCTTC.